These 14 T cell receptor beta chains came from one sample sequenced in a study of blood T cells in healthy people across ages. Next came a second PCR, run for about 6 to 11 cycles, which used a sample-barcoded 5' primer along with a J-beta primer mix. TCRdb redid the calling of the 5' RACE reads with MiXCR, one entry per CDR3 protein. The table records hundreds of thousands of distinct CDR3 sequences, around 48% of them present only once. The specimen sequenced was blood. The receptors were sampled from a man aged 25 to 40 in good health.

Written as DNA, the CDR3 is TGTGCCAGCAGCATTCTCCCCACAGGGAACACTGAAGCTTTCTTT. Its protein is CASSILPTGNTEAFF. The chain uses TRBV4-2 and TRBJ1-1; TRBD1 might be the D (5 bases). The CDR3 consists of 15 residues. Germline-derived CDR1 and CDR2 are LGHNA and YNFKEQ. V was clipped by 5 bases and J by 1 base, with 14 bases between them.

On this clonotype: Compared with germline, one end of the junction differs, possibly owing to a read error. The chain employs TRBV2 and TRBJ2-1; perhaps TRBD2 as D (6 bases). Germline CDR1 and CDR2: SNHLY and FYNNEI. This CDR3 spans 16 amino acids. The CDR3 nucleotides read TGTGCCAGCAGACCGACTAGTGGCCGAGCCTACAATGTGCAGTTCTTC. This encodes CASRPTSGRAYNVQFF.

This clonotype appeared a few times. The chain carries TRBV6-1 and TRBJ2-7; possible D gene TRBD1, 5 bases. Deletions cut 2 bases from V and 6 bases from J, with 11 bases between. CDR1 and CDR2 from the germline V gene are MNHNS and SASEGT. The CDR3 covers 13 residues. DNA of the CDR3: TGTGCCAGCAGTGAACTCAGGGTTAGCGAGCAGTACTTC. As protein: CASSELRVSEQYF.

This clonotype has only one observation. The rearrangement uses TRBV20-1 and TRBJ2-7; 10 nucleotides match TRBD2. Losses at the gene ends were 0 bases for V and 1 base for J; bases not matched to a gene: 6. Germline-derived CDR1 and CDR2 are DFQATT and SNEGSKA (reference sequence). The length of the CDR3 is 16 residues. CDR3 residues: CSARDSERGGSYEQYF. The CDR3 DNA reads TGCAGTGCTAGAGATTCTGAGCGGGGGGGGTCCTACGAGCAGTACTTC.

This clonotype was recorded a few times. The CDR3 DNA sequence: TGTGCCACCGCGGGACGCCTCTACGAGCAGTACTTC. This translates into CATAGRLYEQYF. This chain connects TRBV10-3 to TRBJ2-7, with D maybe TRBD2 (6 bases). CDR3 length: 12 residues. V was shortened by 10 bases and J by 3 bases, with 13 bases between the two germline ends. Per the germline V gene, CDR1 is ENHRY and CDR2 is SYGVKD.

As for this clonotype: A much larger clone lies one base from this, so it may be a read error. The genes are TRBV12-3 or TRBV12-4 and TRBJ2-5; 8 bases map to TRBD2. The CDR3 sequence is 13 residues long. V dropped 5 bases and J dropped 11; count of bases not matched to a gene: 10. CDR3 amino acids: CASSLFSGNEQYF. DNA of the CDR3: TGTGCCAGCAGTCTATTTAGCGGGAATGAGCAGTACTTC.

CDR3 sequence: CASGTGSQSTDTQYF. The CDR3 region has the DNA TGTGCCAGCGGGACAGGGAGCCAAAGCACAGATACGCAGTATTTT. The V and J genes are TRBV12-3 or TRBV12-4 and TRBJ2-3; 9 nucleotides line up with TRBD1. The CDR3 has 15 amino acids. V was pared by 8 bases and J by 0 bases, with 6 bases of the junction left unmatched.

This clonotype was counted a few times. This rearrangement joins TRBV7-9 to TRBJ2-7; D ambiguous. V was pared by 3 bases and J by 5 bases, with 11 bases between. CDR1 and CDR2 (germline): SEHNR, FQNEAQ (reference sequence). The CDR3 sequence is 13 residues long. The CDR3 spells CASSFFSQHEQYF. Here the CDR3 DNA reads TGTGCCAGCAGCTTTTTTTCCCAGCACGAGCAGTACTTC.

The chain carries TRBV6-5 and TRBJ1-2; D is perhaps TRBD1 (6 bases). The CDR3 is 15 amino acids. CDR1 is MNHEY, CDR2 SVGAGI, per germline. V was clipped by 5 bases and J by 12 bases, with 25 bases between them. In nucleotides, the CDR3 is TGTGCCAGCAGTCCCCCGGCTTCGGGCTCCGGGGGCCACACCTTC. The encoded protein is CASSPPASGSGGHTF.

This rearrangement joins TRBV7-9 to TRBJ2-3, with 8 bases lining up with TRBD1. The CDR3 extends over 15 amino acids. Germline V CDR1 and CDR2: SEHNR, FQNEAQ (reference sequence). Unmatched junction bases numbered 12, after V lost 6 bases and J lost 7 bases. CDR3 bases: TGTGCCAGCAGGTTGGACAGGGACTTACGATATACGCAGTATTTT. It specifies CASRLDRDLRYTQYF.

The CDR3 loop is CASREGAQETQYF. CDR3 bases: TGTGCCAGCAGGGAGGGTGCCCAAGAGACCCAGTACTTC. The chain combines TRBV27 with TRBJ2-5; a weak D match, TRBD2 (6 bases). The germline gives CDR1 MNHEY, CDR2 SMNVEV (reference sequence). The V and J ends lost 6 bases and 1 base respectively, with 9 bases between them. This CDR3 has 13 residues.

The rearrangement joins TRBV3-1 to TRBJ2-1; 7 positions match TRBD1. The CDR3 runs to 19 residues. V lost 2 bases to trimming and J lost 0 bases; unmatched junction nucleotides: 13. Germline CDR1 is LGHDT and CDR2 is YNNKEL (reference sequence). The CDR3 is CASSQSGTDLWSSYNEQFF. The CDR3 bases are TGTGCCAGCAGCCAATCCGGGACAGACTTATGGAGCTCCTACAATGAGCAGTTCTTC.

In its sample, this clonotype was seen once. V usage is TRBV20-1 and J usage is TRBJ2-1; either TRBD1 or TRBD2 may supply D (5 bases each). CDR1 is DFQATT and CDR2 is SNEGSKA in the germline V gene (reference sequence). Trimming removed 5 bases from V and 0 bases from J, with 11 bases in between. CDR3 length: 14 amino acids. This CDR3 reads CSAPGPLSYNEQFF. CDR3 bases: TGCAGTGCTCCGGGGCCCCTCTCCTACAATGAGCAGTTCTTC.

Only a few counts were recorded for this clonotype. V usage is TRBV29-1 and J usage is TRBJ2-3, with 7 bases matching TRBD2. Germline loops: CDR1 SQVTM, CDR2 ANQGSEA. V shed 7 bases, J shed 0 bases, and the junction held 19 bases outside the gene matches. CDR3 length: 18 amino acids. The CDR3 region is CSEEPGLPTTSSTDTQYF. In DNA, the CDR3 is TGCAGCGAAGAGCCGGGACTACCGACTACTTCTAGCACAGATACGCAGTATTTT.